The clone carrying this TCR beta chain was picked up many times. The entry originates in a study of patients and donors after allogeneic stem cell transplantation. The CDR3 contains 15 residues. The germline V and J ends were trimmed by 6 bases and 10 bases, with 19 bases remaining between them. TCRdb re-analysed the RT-PCR reads in MiXCR, keeping a single row per CDR3 protein. The table shows 200,000 to 250,000 distinct CDR3 sequences, with over 12% occurring only once. Input material: blood, either unsorted or a sorted T cell fraction (not recorded which). The clonotype comes from a human donor who was either an allogeneic HSCT recipient or a stem cell or donor lymphocyte infusion donor (not recorded which). It is not recorded whose cells these are; they may come from a transplant donor. V is TRBV12-3 or TRBV12-4 and J is TRBJ1-6, with D maybe TRBD1 (6 bases). The CDR3 reads CASSHDVGGESPLHF. The CDR3 nucleotides are TGTGCCAGCAGCCACGACGTGGGGGGCGAGTCACCCCTCCACTTT.